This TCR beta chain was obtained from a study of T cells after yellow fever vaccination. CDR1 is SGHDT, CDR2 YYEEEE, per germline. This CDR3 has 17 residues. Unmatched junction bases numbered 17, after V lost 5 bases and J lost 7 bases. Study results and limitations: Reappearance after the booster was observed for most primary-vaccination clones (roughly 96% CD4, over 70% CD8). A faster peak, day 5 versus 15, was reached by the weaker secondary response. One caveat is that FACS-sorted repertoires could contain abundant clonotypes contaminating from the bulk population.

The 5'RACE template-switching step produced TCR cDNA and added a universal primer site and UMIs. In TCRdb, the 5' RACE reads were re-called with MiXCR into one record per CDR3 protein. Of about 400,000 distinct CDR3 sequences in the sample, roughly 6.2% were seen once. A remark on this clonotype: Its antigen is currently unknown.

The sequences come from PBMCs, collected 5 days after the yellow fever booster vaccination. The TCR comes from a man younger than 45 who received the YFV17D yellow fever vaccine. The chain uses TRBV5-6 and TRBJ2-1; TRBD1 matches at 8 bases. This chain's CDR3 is CASSLILLTDRANEQFF. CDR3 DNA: TGTGCCAGCAGTCTCATCCTCTTAACGGACAGGGCGAATGAGCAGTTCTTC.